This TCR beta chain was profiled in a study of T-cell reconstitution after alpha-beta-depleted transplantation in children. Points from the study as a whole: T-cell numbers and diversity, one year after transplant, stemmed largely from T cells that were newly produced. Some patients owed their high day-60 TCRbeta diversity to surviving recipient T cells and thymic progenitors. It was reported that alpha-beta T cells came from several hundred expanded graft clones (about two months after transplant).

A library of TCRbeta sequences, prepared with unique molecular identifiers, was generated. TCRdb itself ran the PCR reads through MiXCR, one entry per CDR3 protein. The sample consists of about 440,000 distinct CDR3 sequences, roughly 44% of them appearing once. The V gene lost 0 bases and the J gene lost 13 bases, with 13 bases spanning the gap. The CDR3 totals 13 residues. Per the germline V gene, CDR1 is MGHRA and CDR2 is YSYEKL. This clonotype was counted only a few times. What it binds is unknown. This clonotype was sampled from a girl aged 2 to 9 with aplastic anemia, due to receive a stem cell transplant. The rearrangement uses TRBV4-1 and TRBJ2-1; no firm D call. Source: PBMCs, taken before TCRalphabeta/CD19-depleted stem cell transplant. The CDR3 loop is CASSQDLPGTQFF. CDR3 in DNA: TGCGCCAGCAGCCAAGATTTGCCTGGTACACAGTTCTTC.